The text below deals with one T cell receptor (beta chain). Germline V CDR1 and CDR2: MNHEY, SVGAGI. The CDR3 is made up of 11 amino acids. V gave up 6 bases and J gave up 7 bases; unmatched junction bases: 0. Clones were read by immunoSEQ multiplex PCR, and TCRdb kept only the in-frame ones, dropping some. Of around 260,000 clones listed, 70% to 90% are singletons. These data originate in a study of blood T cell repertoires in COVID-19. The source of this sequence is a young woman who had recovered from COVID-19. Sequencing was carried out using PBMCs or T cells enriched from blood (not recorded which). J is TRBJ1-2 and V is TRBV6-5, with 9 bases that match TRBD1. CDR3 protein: CASRGQGGYTF. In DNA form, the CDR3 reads TGTGCCAGCAGGGGACAGGGTGGCTACACCTTC.